These 5 T cell receptor beta chains were all obtained from the same sample, sequenced in a study of T cells in Graves' hyperthyroidism and ophthalmopathy. The investigators amplified TCR beta CDR3 regions from RNA transcripts. The HTBI primer set was used in a first-round RT-PCR of the TCR CDR3. One entry per CDR3 protein results from TCRdb running MiXCR on the multiplex PCR reads. The data show about 510,000 distinct CDR3 sequences, 40% to 55% seen once. Input material: peripheral blood or thyroid tissue (not recorded which). The receptors stem from an adult woman with Graves' disease, either hyperthyroidism or ophthalmopathy (not recorded which).

This clonotype was seen at least ten times. The chain carries TRBV7-2 and TRBJ2-7, with 11 positions matching TRBD2. Germline V lookup: CDR1 SGHTA, CDR2 FQGNSA. CDR3 length: 17 residues. V was clipped by 3 bases and J by 0 bases; unmatched bases: 7. The CDR3 DNA is TGTGCCAGCAGCTTCAAGACAACTAGCGGGAGCTCCTACGAGCAGTACTTC. Protein sequence: CASSFKTTSGSSYEQYF.

The rearrangement uses TRBV5-1 and TRBJ1-2; the D gene is possibly TRBD1 (6 bases). CDR3 length equals 14 residues. Trimming took off 4 bases at V and 12 bases at J, with 22 bases between the two ends. Germline V gene data show CDR1 as SGHRS and CDR2 as YFSETQ. The CDR3: CASSGDNALSGNTF. The CDR3 DNA sequence: TGCGCCAGCAGCGGGGACAACGCCCTCTCTGGAAACACCTTC. Using reference TRBV5-1 and TRBJ1-2 for the parts outside the CDR3, the full variable domain is KAGVTQTPRYLIKTRGQQVTLSCSPISGHRSVSWYQQTPGQGLQFLFEYFSETQRNKGNFPGRFSGRQFSNSRSEMNVSTLELGDSALYLCASSGDNALSGNTFGSGTRLTVV.

This clonotype was detected ten times or more. This chain joins TRBV29-1 and TRBJ2-7, with 8 bases matching TRBD1. This CDR3 has 13 amino acids. Germline CDR1 reads SQVTM; CDR2 reads ANQGSEA. V was pared by 3 bases and J by 9 bases, with 10 bases of the junction left unmatched. The chain's CDR3 is CSVDPQGAGSQYF. The CDR3 coding sequence is TGCAGCGTTGACCCCCAGGGGGCAGGGTCGCAGTACTTC.

This clonotype was counted only a few times. V is TRBV6-5 and J is TRBJ2-5; TRBD2 is a possible D gene (8 bases). The CDR3 is made up of 17 amino acids. V was shortened by 0 bases and J by 0 bases, with 14 bases between the two germline ends. Germline-derived CDR1 and CDR2 are MNHEY and SVGAGI. The CDR3 coding sequence is TGTGCCAGCAGTTACTCCTTAGCGGGACAGTACCAAGAGACCCAGTACTTC. Translated: CASSYSLAGQYQETQYF.

The chain links TRBV7-9 to TRBJ2-5; D is possibly TRBD1 or TRBD2 (6 bases each). Germline V CDR1 and CDR2: SEHNR, FQNEAQ (reference sequence). Trimming stripped 4 bases from V and 1 base from J, with 16 bases between. The length of the CDR3 is 16 residues. CDR3 protein: CASSSDGGSGQETQYF. The CDR3 nucleotides read TGTGCCAGCAGCTCTGACGGGGGCAGTGGCCAAGAGACCCAGTACTTC.